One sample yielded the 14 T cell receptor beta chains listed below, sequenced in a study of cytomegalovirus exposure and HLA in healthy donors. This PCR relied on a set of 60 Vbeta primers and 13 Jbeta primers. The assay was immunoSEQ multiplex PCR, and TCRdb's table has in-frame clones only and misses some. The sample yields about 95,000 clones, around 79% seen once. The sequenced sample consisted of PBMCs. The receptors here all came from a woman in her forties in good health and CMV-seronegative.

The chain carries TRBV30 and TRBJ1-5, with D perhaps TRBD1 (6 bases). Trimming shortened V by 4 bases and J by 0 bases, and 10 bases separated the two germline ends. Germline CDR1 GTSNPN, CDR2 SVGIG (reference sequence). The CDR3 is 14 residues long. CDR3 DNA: TGTGCCTGGAACAGGGCGTATAGCAATCAGCCCCAGCATTTT. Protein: CAWNRAYSNQPQHF.

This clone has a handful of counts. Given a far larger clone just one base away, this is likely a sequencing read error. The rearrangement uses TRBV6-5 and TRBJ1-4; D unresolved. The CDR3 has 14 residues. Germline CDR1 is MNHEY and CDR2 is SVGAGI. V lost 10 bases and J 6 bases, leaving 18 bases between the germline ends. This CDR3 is CAISRTFIYEKLFF. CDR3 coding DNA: TGTGCCATCAGCCGGACTTTTATTTATGAAAAACTGTTTTTT.

In DNA form, the CDR3 reads TGTGCCAGCAGCGTAGGACGGGGATACACAGATACGCAGTATTTT. As protein: CASSVGRGYTDTQYF. The V gene is TRBV9, the J gene TRBJ2-3; D possibly corresponds to TRBD2 (5 bases). With 0 bases removed from V and 2 bases from J, the gap between germline ends came to 10 bases. The CDR3 length is 15 residues. Per germline, CDR1 SGDLS and CDR2 YYNGEE.

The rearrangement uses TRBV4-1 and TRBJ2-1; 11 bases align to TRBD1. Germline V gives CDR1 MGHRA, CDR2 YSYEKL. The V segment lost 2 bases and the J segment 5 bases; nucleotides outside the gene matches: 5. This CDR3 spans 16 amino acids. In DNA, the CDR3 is TGCGCCAGCAGCCAAAAAGGACAGGGGGCAGACAATGAGCAGTTCTTC. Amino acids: CASSQKGQGADNEQFF.

The CDR3 reads CASSPRGGKTEAFF. The CDR3 nucleotides are TGTGCCAGCTCACCACGTGGGGGGAAAACTGAAGCTTTCTTT. This sequence joins TRBV18 and TRBJ1-1; tentative D call: TRBD1 (5 bases). Germline assignment: CDR1 KGHSH and CDR2 LQKENI. With 1 base removed from V and 5 bases from J, the gap between germline ends came to 11 bases. The CDR3 sequence is 14 residues long.

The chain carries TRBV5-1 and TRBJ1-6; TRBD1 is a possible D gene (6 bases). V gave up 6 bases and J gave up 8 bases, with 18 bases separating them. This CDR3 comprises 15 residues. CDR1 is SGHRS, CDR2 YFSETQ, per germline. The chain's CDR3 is CASTPGGAGDSPLHF. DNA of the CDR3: TGCGCCAGCACCCCGGGGGGGGCCGGTGATTCACCCCTCCACTTT.

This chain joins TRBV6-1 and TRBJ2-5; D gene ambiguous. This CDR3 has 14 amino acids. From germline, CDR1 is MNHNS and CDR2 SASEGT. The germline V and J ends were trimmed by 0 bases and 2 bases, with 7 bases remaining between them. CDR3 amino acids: CASSEAGRQETQYF. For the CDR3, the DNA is TGTGCCAGCAGTGAAGCGGGCAGACAAGAGACCCAGTACTTC.

The CDR3 DNA sequence: TGTGCCAGTAATTGGGAGAATGAAAAACTGTTTTTT. Its protein is CASNWENEKLFF. The rearrangement uses TRBV27 and TRBJ1-4; D remains ambiguous. Trimming pared 9 bases from V and 5 bases from J, leaving 10 bases between. The CDR3 is 12 residues long. Germline V gives CDR1 MNHEY, CDR2 SMNVEV (reference sequence).

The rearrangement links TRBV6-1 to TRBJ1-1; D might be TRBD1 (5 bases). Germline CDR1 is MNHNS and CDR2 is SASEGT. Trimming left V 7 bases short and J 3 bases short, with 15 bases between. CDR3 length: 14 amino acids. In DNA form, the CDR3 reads TGTGCCAGCATCCGATCGCGGGGGGACACTGAAGCTTTCTTT. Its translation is CASIRSRGDTEAFF.

The CDR3 here is CASSSYTATNEKLFF. DNA of the CDR3: TGTGCCAGCAGCTCCTACACAGCAACTAATGAAAAACTGTTTTTT. This chain connects TRBV7-2 to TRBJ1-4; D is ambiguous. Germline V gene data show CDR1 as SGHTA and CDR2 as FQGNSA. V lost 4 bases and J 0 bases, leaving 9 bases between the germline ends. The CDR3 spans 15 residues.

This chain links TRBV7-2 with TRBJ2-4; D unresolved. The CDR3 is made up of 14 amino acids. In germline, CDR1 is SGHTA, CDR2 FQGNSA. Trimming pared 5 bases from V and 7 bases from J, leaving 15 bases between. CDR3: CASSPDGVRNIQYF. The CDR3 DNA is TGTGCCAGCAGCCCAGACGGTGTGAGGAACATTCAGTACTTC.

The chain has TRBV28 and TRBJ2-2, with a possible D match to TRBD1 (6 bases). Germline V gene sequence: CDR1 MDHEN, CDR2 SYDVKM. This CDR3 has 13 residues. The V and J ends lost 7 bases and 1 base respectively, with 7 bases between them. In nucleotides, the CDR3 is TGTGCCAGCACCAGGGGGAACACCGGGGAGCTGTTTTTT. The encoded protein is CASTRGNTGELFF.

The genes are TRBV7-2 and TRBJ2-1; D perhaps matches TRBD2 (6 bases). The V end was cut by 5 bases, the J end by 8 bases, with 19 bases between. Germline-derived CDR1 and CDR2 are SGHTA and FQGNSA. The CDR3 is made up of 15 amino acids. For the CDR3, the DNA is TGTGCCAGCAGCCAACAGCGGGTTTATCCCCATGAGCAGTTCTTC. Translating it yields CASSQQRVYPHEQFF. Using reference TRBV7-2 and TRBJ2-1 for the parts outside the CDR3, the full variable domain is GAGVSQSPSNKVTEKGKDVELRCDPISGHTALYWYRQSLGQGLEFLIYFQGNSAPDKSGLPSDRFSAERTGGSVSTLTIQRTQQEDSAVYLCASSQQRVYPHEQFFGPGTRLTVL.

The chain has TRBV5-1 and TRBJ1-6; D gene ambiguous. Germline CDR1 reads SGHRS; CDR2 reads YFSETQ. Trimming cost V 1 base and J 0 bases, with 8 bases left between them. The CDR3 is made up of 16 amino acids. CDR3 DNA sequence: TGCGCCAGCAGCTTGTTTGAGAGCTCCTATAATTCACCCCTCCACTTT. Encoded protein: CASSLFESSYNSPLHF. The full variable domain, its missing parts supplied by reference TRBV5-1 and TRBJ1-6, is KAGVTQTPRYLIKTRGQQVTLSCSPISGHRSVSWYQQTPGQGLQFLFEYFSETQRNKGNFPGRFSGRQFSNSRSEMNVSTLELGDSALYLCASSLFESSYNSPLHFGNGTRLTVT.